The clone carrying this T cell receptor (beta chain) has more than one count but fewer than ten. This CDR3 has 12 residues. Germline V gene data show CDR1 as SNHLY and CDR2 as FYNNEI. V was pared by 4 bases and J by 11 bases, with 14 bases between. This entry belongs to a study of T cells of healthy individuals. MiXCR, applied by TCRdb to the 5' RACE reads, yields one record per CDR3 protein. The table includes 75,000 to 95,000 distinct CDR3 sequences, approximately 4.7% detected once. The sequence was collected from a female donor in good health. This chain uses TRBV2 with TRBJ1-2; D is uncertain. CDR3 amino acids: CASSVGREQYTF. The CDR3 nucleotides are TGTGCCAGCAGTGTAGGACGGGAACAGTACACCTTC.